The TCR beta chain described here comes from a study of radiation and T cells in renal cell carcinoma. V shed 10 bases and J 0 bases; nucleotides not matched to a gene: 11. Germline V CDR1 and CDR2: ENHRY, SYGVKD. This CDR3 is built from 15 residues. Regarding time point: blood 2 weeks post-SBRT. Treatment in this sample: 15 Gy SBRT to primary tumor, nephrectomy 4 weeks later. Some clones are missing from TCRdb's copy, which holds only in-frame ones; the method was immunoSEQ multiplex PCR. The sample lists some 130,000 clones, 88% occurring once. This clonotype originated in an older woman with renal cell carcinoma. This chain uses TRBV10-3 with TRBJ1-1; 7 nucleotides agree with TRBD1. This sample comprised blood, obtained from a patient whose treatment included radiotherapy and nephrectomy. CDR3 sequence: CATRTGGIMNTEAFF. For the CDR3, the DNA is TGTGCCACTAGGACAGGCGGTATAATGAACACTGAAGCTTTCTTT.